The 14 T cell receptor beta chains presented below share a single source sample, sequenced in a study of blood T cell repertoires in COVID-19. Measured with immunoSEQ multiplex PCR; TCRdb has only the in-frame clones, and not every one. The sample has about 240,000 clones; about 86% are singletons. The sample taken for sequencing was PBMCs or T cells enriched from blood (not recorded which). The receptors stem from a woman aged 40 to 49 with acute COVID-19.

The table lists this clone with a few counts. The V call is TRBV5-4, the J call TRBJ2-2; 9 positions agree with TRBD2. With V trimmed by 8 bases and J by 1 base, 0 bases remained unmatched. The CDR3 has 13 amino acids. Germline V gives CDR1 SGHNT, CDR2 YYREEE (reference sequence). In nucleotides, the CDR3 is TGTGCCAGTAGCGGGAGGAACACCGGGGAGCTGTTTTTT. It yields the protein CASSGRNTGELFF.

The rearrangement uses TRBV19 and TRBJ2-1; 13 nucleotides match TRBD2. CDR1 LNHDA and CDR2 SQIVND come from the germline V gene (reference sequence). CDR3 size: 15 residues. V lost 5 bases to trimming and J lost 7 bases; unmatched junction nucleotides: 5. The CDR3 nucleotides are TGTGCCAGTAGTCGATGGACTAGCGGGAGTAATGAGCAGTTCTTC. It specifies CASSRWTSGSNEQFF.

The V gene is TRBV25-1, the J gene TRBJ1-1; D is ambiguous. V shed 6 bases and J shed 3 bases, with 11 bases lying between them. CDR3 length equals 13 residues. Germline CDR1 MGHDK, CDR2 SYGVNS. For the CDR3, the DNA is TGTGCCAGCAGGAGAAATGTGGACACTGAAGCTTTCTTT. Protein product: CASRRNVDTEAFF.

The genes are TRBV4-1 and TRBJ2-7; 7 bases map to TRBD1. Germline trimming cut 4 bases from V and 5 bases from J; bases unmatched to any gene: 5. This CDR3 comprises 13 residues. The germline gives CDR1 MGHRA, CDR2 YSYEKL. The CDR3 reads CASSRTTGNEQYF. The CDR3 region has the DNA TGCGCCAGCAGCCGCACGACAGGGAACGAGCAGTACTTC.

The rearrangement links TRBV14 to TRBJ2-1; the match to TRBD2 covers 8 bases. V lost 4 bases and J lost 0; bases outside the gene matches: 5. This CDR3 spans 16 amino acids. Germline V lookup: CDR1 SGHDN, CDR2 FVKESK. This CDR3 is CASSPFGTSSYNEQFF. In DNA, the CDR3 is TGTGCCAGCAGCCCATTCGGGACTAGCTCCTACAATGAGCAGTTCTTC.

The CDR3 loop reads CASSYETGNTQYF. CDR3 bases: TGTGCCAGCAGCTACGAGACAGGGAACACGCAGTATTTT. The chain links TRBV11-2 to TRBJ2-3; the match to TRBD1 covers 7 bases. Germline V lookup: CDR1 SGHAT, CDR2 FQNNGV. CDR3 length equals 13 residues. Trimming cost V 4 bases and J 9 bases; bases outside gene matches: 7.

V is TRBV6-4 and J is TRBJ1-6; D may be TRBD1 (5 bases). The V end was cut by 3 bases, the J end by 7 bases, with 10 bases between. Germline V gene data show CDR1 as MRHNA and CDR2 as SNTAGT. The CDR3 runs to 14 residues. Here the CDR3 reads CASSEGVQNSPLHF. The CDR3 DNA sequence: TGTGCCAGCAGTGAAGGGGTGCAGAATTCACCCCTCCACTTT.

In nucleotides, the CDR3 is TGTGCCAGCAGTGCCCGGACTAGCGGCATATACACAGATACGCAGTATTTT. Translated: CASSARTSGIYTDTQYF. The gene calls are TRBV6-1 and TRBJ2-3, with 10 bases that match TRBD2. V shed 4 bases and J 2 bases; nucleotides not matched to a gene: 9. CDR1 is MNHNS and CDR2 is SASEGT in the germline V gene. This CDR3 region has 17 residues.

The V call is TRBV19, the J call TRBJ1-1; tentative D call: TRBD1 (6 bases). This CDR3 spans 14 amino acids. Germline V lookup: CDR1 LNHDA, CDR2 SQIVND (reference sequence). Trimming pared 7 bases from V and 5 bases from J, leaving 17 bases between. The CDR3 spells CASTRQVAGTEAFF. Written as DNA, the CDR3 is TGTGCCAGTACCCGACAGGTGGCGGGTACTGAAGCTTTCTTT.

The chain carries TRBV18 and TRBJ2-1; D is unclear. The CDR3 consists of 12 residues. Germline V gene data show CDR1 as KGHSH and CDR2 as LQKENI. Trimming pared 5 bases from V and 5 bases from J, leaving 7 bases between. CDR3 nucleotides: TGTGCCAGCTCAACCCAGAACAATGAGCAGTTCTTC. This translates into CASSTQNNEQFF.

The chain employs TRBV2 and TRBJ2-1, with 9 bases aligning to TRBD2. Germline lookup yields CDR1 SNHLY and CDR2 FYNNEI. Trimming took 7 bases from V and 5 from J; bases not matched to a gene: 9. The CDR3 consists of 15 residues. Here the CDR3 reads CASIRALAGDNEQFF. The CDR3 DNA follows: TGTGCCAGCATAAGAGCATTAGCGGGAGACAATGAGCAGTTCTTC.

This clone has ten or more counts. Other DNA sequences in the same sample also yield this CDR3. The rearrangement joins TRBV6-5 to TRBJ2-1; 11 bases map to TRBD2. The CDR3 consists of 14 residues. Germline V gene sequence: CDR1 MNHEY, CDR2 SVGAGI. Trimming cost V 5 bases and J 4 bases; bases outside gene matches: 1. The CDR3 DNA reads TGTGCCAGCAGTACTAGCGGGAGTTACAATGAGCAGTTCTTC. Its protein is CASSTSGSYNEQFF.

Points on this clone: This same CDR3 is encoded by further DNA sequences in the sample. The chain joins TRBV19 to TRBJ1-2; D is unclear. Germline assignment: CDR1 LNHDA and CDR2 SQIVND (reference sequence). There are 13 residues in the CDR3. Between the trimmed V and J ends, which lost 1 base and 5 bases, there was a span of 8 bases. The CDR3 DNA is TGTGCCAGTAGTATAGGACGGGATTATGGCTACACCTTC. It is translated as CASSIGRDYGYTF. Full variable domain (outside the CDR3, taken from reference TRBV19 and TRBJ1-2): DGGITQSPKYLFRKEGQNVTLSCEQNLNHDAMYWYRQDPGQGLRLIYYSQIVNDFQKGDIAEGYSVSREKKESFPLTVTSAQKNPTAFYLCASSIGRDYGYTFGSGTRLTVV.

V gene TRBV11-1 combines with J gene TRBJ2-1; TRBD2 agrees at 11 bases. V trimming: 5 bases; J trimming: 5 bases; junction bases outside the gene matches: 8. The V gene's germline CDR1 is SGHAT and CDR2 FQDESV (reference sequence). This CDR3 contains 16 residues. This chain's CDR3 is CASSQRLAGINNEQFF. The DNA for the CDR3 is TGTGCCAGCAGCCAAAGACTAGCGGGAATAAACAATGAGCAGTTCTTC.